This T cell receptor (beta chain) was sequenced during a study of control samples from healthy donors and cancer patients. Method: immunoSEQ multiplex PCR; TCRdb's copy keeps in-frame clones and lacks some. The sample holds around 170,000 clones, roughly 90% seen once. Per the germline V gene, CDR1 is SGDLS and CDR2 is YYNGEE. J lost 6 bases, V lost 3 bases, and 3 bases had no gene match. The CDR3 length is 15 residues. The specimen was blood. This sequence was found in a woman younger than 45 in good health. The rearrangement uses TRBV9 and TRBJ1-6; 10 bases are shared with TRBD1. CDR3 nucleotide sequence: TGTGCCAGCAGCGAGACAGGGGGCAGTAATTCACCCCTCCACTTT. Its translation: CASSETGGSNSPLHF.